Listed here are 28 T cell receptor beta chains from one sample, sequenced in a study of prognosis after radiotherapy for stage I lung cancer. Genomic DNA served as the source from which two-round multiplex PCR generated TCR beta CDR3 amplicons. It was primers specific to each TRBV and TRBJ gene that first-round PCR used. TCRdb passed the multiplex PCR reads through MiXCR, listing each CDR3 protein once. The sample contains approximately 51,000 distinct CDR3 sequences, around a third of which appear only once. The sequencing here drew on PBMCs, taken before or after stereotactic body radiation therapy (not recorded which). These receptors were collected from a donor aged 50 or older with non-small cell lung cancer.

This clonotype was seen only once. A clone one base away is much larger, so this may be a read error. The CDR3 spells CASSSDSRGVLAHYEQYF. CDR3 bases: TGTGCCAGCAGTTCGGATTCCAGGGGAGTTCTGGCGCACTACGAGCAGTACTTC. This chain uses TRBV12-3 or TRBV12-4 with TRBJ2-7, with D maybe TRBD1 (6 bases). The CDR3 covers 18 residues. Trimming pared 4 bases from V and 3 bases from J, leaving 25 bases between.

On this clonotype: This may come from a read error, since a much larger clone is one base off. V gene TRBV15 combines with J gene TRBJ1-1, with TRBD1 as a possible D gene (6 bases). The CDR3 totals 17 residues. V was cut by 5 bases and J by 5 bases, with 24 bases left in between. CDR1 LNHNV and CDR2 YYDKDF come from the germline V gene (reference sequence). The CDR3 DNA is TGTGCCACCAGCTCTACCCCCTTAGTACAGGGTGATACTGAAGCTTTCTTT. As protein: CATSSTPLVQGDTEAFF.

For this clonotype: Possible read error: a much larger clone is one base away. The J gene is TRBJ2-4, the V gene TRBV7-2; 9 nucleotides align to TRBD1. CDR1 is SGHTA and CDR2 is FQGNSA in the germline V gene. With V trimmed by 2 bases and J by 7 bases, 9 bases remained unmatched. The CDR3 consists of 16 residues. CDR3 sequence: CASSLFHRGQRNIQYF. As DNA, the CDR3 is TGTGCCAGCAGCTTATTTCACAGGGGGCAGAGGAACATTCAGTACTTC.

To note about this clonotype: A much larger clone differs by one base, so this may be a read error. V gene TRBV6-1 combines with J gene TRBJ2-3, with TRBD1 as a possible D gene (5 bases). The V and J ends lost 8 bases and 7 bases respectively, with 16 bases between them. The germline V gene has CDR1 MNHNS and CDR2 SASEGT. CDR3 length: 13 residues. The CDR3 DNA is TGTGCCAGCGGGCAACTCCCAGGGTATACGCAGTATTTT. Translation: CASGQLPGYTQYF.

This clonotype was detected many times. The gene calls are TRBV6-1 and TRBJ1-6; a weak D match, TRBD1 (6 bases). There are 15 residues in the CDR3. Germline CDR1 MNHNS, CDR2 SASEGT. Between the trimmed V and J ends, which lost 8 bases and 3 bases, there was a span of 14 bases. CDR3 in amino acids: CASFLGGYYNSPLHF. CDR3 DNA: TGTGCCAGCTTCCTAGGGGGTTACTATAATTCACCCCTCCACTTT.

This clonotype was counted at least ten times. The genes are TRBV18 and TRBJ2-7; unclear D gene. The CDR3 spans 12 residues. The V gene's germline CDR1 is KGHSH and CDR2 LQKENI. With 4 bases removed from V and 6 bases from J, the gap between germline ends came to 10 bases. CDR3 DNA sequence: TGTGCCAGCTCACAAGGACCGTCCGAGCAGTACTTC. Amino acid sequence: CASSQGPSEQYF.

On this clonotype: The junction departs from germline at one end; a sequencing error may be responsible. This chain joins TRBV15 and TRBJ1-4; D gene ambiguous. The CDR3 totals 16 residues. Germline lookup yields CDR1 LNHNV and CDR2 YYDKDF (reference sequence). The CDR3, as DNA: TGTGCCACCAGAAGAGATCCGATTGCAACTAATGAAAAACTGTTTTTT. Its protein product is CATRRDPIATNEKLFF.

As regards this clonotype: A much larger clone sits a single nucleotide away, making a read error possible. This sequence joins TRBV20-1 and TRBJ2-5; 7 bases match TRBD1. The junction had 12 bases not matched to a gene; V was cut back by 6 bases and J by 5 bases. The CDR3 contains 14 residues. Germline V gives CDR1 DFQATT, CDR2 SNEGSKA (reference sequence). The CDR3: CSAGDSGLSETQYF. The CDR3 nucleotides are TGCAGTGCGGGGGACAGTGGGCTTAGTGAGACCCAGTACTTC.

This clonotype was seen many times. The rearrangement joins TRBV27 to TRBJ2-7; D perhaps matches TRBD2 (5 bases). The germline CDR1 and CDR2 sequences are MNHEY and SMNVEV (reference sequence). The CDR3 runs to 16 residues. The V and J ends lost 1 base and 2 bases respectively, with 15 bases between them. CDR3 in amino acids: CASSLLRGDSTYEQYF. The CDR3 DNA reads TGTGCCAGCAGTTTATTACGGGGAGACTCAACCTACGAGCAGTACTTC.

This clonotype occurred a few times. A far more abundant clone sits one base away, making this likely a read error. The CDR3 reads CASSYTGQGRGNTIYF. For the CDR3, the DNA is TGTGCCAGCAGTTACACGGGACAGGGCAGGGGAAACACCATATATTTT. The rearrangement links TRBV6-9 to TRBJ1-3; 9 bases map to TRBD1. This CDR3 comprises 16 residues. Germline lookup yields CDR1 MNHGY and CDR2 SVAAGI. Trimming at V came to 3 bases and at J to 4 bases, leaving 7 bases not matched to a gene.

This clonotype came up many times. The J gene is TRBJ1-1, the V gene TRBV24-1; D perhaps matches TRBD1 (6 bases). V gave up 7 bases and J gave up 1 base, with 15 bases separating them. Per germline, CDR1 KGHDR and CDR2 SFDVKD. The CDR3 runs 15 residues. The CDR3 region is CATSSGETTNTEAFF. The CDR3 DNA reads as TGTGCCACCAGCTCAGGGGAGACAACGAACACTGAAGCTTTCTTT.

This chain uses TRBV11-3 with TRBJ2-7; D may be TRBD1 or TRBD2 (5 bases each). The germline gives CDR1 SGHNT, CDR2 YENEEA. The length of the CDR3 is 14 residues. V was shortened by 2 bases and J by 3 bases, with 11 bases between the two germline ends. The chain's CDR3 is CASSLSVGDYEQYF. In DNA, the CDR3 is TGTGCCAGCAGCTTATCTGTGGGGGACTACGAGCAGTACTTC.

This clonotype was counted at least ten times. CDR3 sequence reads: CASSLTRGGLHGTDTQYF. Written as DNA, the CDR3 is TGTGCCAGCAGCTTAACTCGCGGGGGCCTACACGGCACAGATACGCAGTATTTT. The chain has TRBV7-2 and TRBJ2-3; D might be TRBD2 (7 bases). The germline V gene encodes CDR1 SGHTA and CDR2 FQGNSA. Trimming pared 2 bases from V and 1 base from J, leaving 19 bases between. This CDR3 comprises 18 residues.

This clonotype was counted many times. This chain uses TRBV6-1 with TRBJ1-2; D might be TRBD1 (5 bases). The CDR3 runs to 12 residues. Looked up from germline, CDR1 is MNHNS and CDR2 is SASEGT. Trimming pared 6 bases from V and 4 bases from J, leaving 9 bases between. The chain's CDR3 is CASSNGGYGYTF. CDR3 DNA sequence: TGTGCCAGCAGCAACGGGGGCTATGGCTACACCTTC.

A note on this clonotype: A much larger clone is a single base away; this may be a read error. The genes are TRBV28 and TRBJ1-1, with 9 bases that match TRBD1. Germline V gene data show CDR1 as MDHEN and CDR2 as SYDVKM. This CDR3 has 15 amino acids. V lost 6 bases, J lost 2 bases, and 7 bases stayed unmatched. In DNA form, the CDR3 reads TGTGCCAGCAGCCTGAACAGGGGGCATAACACTGAAGCTTTCTTT. This gives the protein CASSLNRGHNTEAFF. The full variable domain, its missing parts supplied by reference TRBV28 and TRBJ1-1, is DVKVTQSSRYLVKRTGEKVFLECVQDMDHENMFWYRQDPGLGLRLIYFSYDVKMKEKGDIPEGYSVSREKKERFSLILESASTNQTSMYLCASSLNRGHNTEAFFGQGTRLTVV.

Only one count was recorded for this clonotype. The V call is TRBV7-8, the J call TRBJ2-5, with a weak D call TRBD1 (5 bases). From germline, CDR1 is SGHVS and CDR2 FQNEAQ. Deletions cut 1 base from V and 5 bases from J, with 11 bases between. The CDR3 spans 14 residues. CDR3 coding DNA: TGTGCCAGCAGCTTAGTCAGGGTAACGGAGACCCAGTACTTC. It codes for CASSLVRVTETQYF.

This clonotype was detected many times. The V gene is TRBV4-3, the J gene TRBJ2-7, with a tentative D call TRBD1 (5 bases). The germline CDR1 and CDR2 sequences are LGHNA and YSLEER. The CDR3 is 13 amino acids. Between the trimmed V and J ends, which lost 6 bases and 0 bases, there was a span of 9 bases. This chain's CDR3 is CASSLRVSYEQYF. The CDR3 bases are TGCGCCAGCAGTCTCAGGGTCTCCTACGAGCAGTACTTC.

This clonotype was observed at least ten times. J is TRBJ2-2 and V is TRBV19; D perhaps matches TRBD2 (5 bases). The germline V and J ends were trimmed by 3 bases and 8 bases, with 16 bases remaining between them. Germline V gene data show CDR1 as LNHDA and CDR2 as SQIVND (reference sequence). The CDR3 runs 15 residues. The DNA of the CDR3 is TGTGCCAGTAGTATTGGGCTAGCAATAGGGGGGGAGCTGTTTTTT. It is translated as CASSIGLAIGGELFF.

Points on this clonotype: One base separates it from a far larger clone, so it is likely a read error. The J gene is TRBJ2-1, the V gene TRBV3-1; 12 nucleotides align to TRBD2. The CDR3 consists of 15 residues. Germline V CDR1 and CDR2: LGHDT, YNNKEL (reference sequence). The CDR3 loop reads CVSSPTSGRLNEQFF. The CDR3 nucleotides read TGCGTCAGCAGCCCAACTAGCGGGAGGCTGAATGAGCAGTTCTTC.

To note about this clonotype: Since a much larger clone is just one base distant, this may be a read error. The chain employs TRBV9 and TRBJ2-6; D ambiguous. The CDR3 is 15 amino acids. CDR1 and CDR2 (germline): SGDLS, YYNGEE. V was trimmed by 1 base and J by 0 bases, leaving 5 bases between them. CDR3 nucleotides: TGTGCCAGCAGCGTAAGAGTCTCTGGGGCCAACGTCCTGACTTTC. It codes for CASSVRVSGANVLTF.

Comment on this clonotype: A far larger clone is a single base away, which makes a read error likely. The rearrangement joins TRBV6-1 to TRBJ2-1, with 10 nucleotides matching TRBD2. This CDR3 has 15 amino acids. The germline CDR1 and CDR2 sequences are MNHNS and SASEGT. The CDR3 is CASSPNSGRLNEQFF. DNA of the CDR3: TGCGCCAGCAGCCCAAATAGCGGGAGGCTGAATGAGCAGTTCTTC.

Ten or more counts support this clonotype. The V gene is TRBV18, the J gene TRBJ1-2, with D uncertain. Trimming removed 6 bases at V and 4 bases at J, with 18 bases between. Germline V gives CDR1 KGHSH, CDR2 LQKENI. This CDR3 has 15 residues. Here the CDR3 reads CASSPYKVRGYGYTF. As DNA, the CDR3 is TGTGCCAGCTCCCCCTATAAAGTCCGAGGCTATGGCTACACCTTC.

CDR3 protein: CATSRDPIATNEKLFF. The DNA of the CDR3 is TGTGCCACCAGCAGAGATCCGATTGCAACTAATGAAAAACTGTTTTTT. The chain carries TRBV15 and TRBJ1-4; no reliable D call. CDR3 length equals 16 residues. V shed 0 bases and J shed 0 bases, with 8 bases lying between them. Germline V CDR1 and CDR2: LNHNV, YYDKDF (reference sequence).

With regard to this clonotype: A clone one base away is much larger, so this may be a read error. The rearrangement joins TRBV2 to TRBJ1-1; the D is unclear. Germline CDR1 and CDR2: SNHLY and FYNNEI. The CDR3 totals 13 residues. Trimming removed 6 bases from V and 4 bases from J, with 12 bases in between. CDR3 sequence: CASRGGEGTEAFF. The CDR3 DNA is TGTGCCAGCAGGGGAGGTGAGGGCACTGAAGCTTTCTTT.

For this clonotype: A much larger clonotype is one base distant, so this may be a read error. The chain is built from TRBV9 and TRBJ1-1, with D unclear. The CDR3 loop spans 13 amino acids. Germline CDR1 is SGDLS and CDR2 is YYNGEE. As DNA, the CDR3 is TGTGCCAGCAGCCCTTCCCACTACACTGAATCTTTCTTT. Encoded protein: CASSPSHYTESFF.

In this sample, this clonotype turned up many times. The chain couples TRBV7-2 to TRBJ2-1, with D perhaps matching TRBD2 (6 bases). Trimming pared 5 bases from V and 9 bases from J, leaving 14 bases between. Germline loops: CDR1 SGHTA, CDR2 FQGNSA. The CDR3 runs 13 residues. Here the CDR3 DNA reads TGTGCCAGCAGCAAAGGCCCGGAGGGTGAGCAGTTCTTC. This sequence encodes CASSKGPEGEQFF.

Notes on this clonotype: This could be a read error, since a much larger clone is one nucleotide away. This chain connects TRBV7-2 to TRBJ2-5, with D perhaps assigned TRBD1 or TRBD2 (6 bases each). Germline values: CDR1 SGHTA, CDR2 FQGNSA. This CDR3 is 15 amino acids long. Written as DNA, the CDR3 is TGTGCCAGCAGCTTTAATCAGGGGCGGGAAGAGACCCATTACTTC. It is translated as CASSFNQGREETHYF. The full variable domain, completed using reference TRBV7-2 and TRBJ2-5, is GAGVSQSPSNKVTEKGKDVELRCDPISGHTALYWYRQSLGQGLEFLIYFQGNSAPDKSGLPSDRFSAERTGGSVSTLTIQRTQQEDSAVYLCASSFNQGREETHYFGPGTRLLVL.

On this clonotype itself: The junction differs from germline at one of its ends, possibly a read error. This chain uses TRBV24-1 with TRBJ2-2; D might be TRBD2 (6 bases). The germline V gene encodes CDR1 KGHDR and CDR2 SFDVKD. The CDR3 contains 14 residues. The CDR3 DNA is TGTGCCACCCGGGTTGGAGGGCCAACCGGGGAGCTGTCTTTC. Residues: CATRVGGPTGELSF.